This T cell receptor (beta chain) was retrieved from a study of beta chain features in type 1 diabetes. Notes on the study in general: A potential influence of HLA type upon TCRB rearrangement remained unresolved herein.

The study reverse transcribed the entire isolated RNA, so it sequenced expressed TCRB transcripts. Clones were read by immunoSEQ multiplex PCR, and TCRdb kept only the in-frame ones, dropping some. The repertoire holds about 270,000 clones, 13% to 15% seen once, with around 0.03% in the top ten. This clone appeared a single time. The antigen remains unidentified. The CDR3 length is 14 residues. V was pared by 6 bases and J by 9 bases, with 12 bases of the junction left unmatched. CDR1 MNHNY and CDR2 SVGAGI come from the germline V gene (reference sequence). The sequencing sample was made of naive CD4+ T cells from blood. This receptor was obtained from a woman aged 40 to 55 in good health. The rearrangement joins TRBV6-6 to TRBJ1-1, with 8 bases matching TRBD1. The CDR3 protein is CASRRPPGQEKAFF. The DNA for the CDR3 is TGTGCCAGCAGACGACCCCCGGGACAGGAGAAAGCTTTCTTT.